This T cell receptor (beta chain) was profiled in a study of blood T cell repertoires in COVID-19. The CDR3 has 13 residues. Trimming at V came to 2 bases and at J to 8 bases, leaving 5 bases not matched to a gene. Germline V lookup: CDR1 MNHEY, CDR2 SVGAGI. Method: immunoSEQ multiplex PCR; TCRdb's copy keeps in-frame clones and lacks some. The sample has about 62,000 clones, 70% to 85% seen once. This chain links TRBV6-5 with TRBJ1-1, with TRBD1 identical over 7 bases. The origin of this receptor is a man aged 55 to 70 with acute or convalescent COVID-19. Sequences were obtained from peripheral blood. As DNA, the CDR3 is TGTGCCAGCAGTTACGGAGGGACAGTCGAAGCTTTCTTT. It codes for CASSYGGTVEAFF.